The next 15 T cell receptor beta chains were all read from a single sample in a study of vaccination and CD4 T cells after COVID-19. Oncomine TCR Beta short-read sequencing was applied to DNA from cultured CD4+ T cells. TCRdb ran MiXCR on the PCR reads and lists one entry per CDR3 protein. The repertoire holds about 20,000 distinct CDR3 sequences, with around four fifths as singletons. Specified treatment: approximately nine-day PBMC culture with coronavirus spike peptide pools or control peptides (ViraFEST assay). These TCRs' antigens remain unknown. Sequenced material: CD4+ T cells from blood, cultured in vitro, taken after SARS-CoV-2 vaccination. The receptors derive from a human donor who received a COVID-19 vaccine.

This CDR3 is CASSHLTHHRDCSGNTIYF. The DNA for the CDR3 is TGCGCCAGCAGTCACCTTACCCACCACCGGGACTGCTCTGGAAACACCATATATTTT. The rearrangement uses TRBV23-1 and TRBJ1-3; a possible D gene is TRBD1 (5 bases). TRBV23-1 is annotated as an ORF whose role is uncertain. Trimming stripped 3 bases from V and 0 bases from J, with 21 bases between. The CDR3 runs 19 residues.

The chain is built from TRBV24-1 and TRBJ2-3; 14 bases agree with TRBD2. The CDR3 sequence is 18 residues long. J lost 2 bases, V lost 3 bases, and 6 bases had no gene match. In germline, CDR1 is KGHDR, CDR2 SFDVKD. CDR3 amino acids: CATSDGLAGGLITDTQYF. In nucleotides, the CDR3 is TGTGCCACCAGTGATGGACTAGCGGGGGGACTCATCACAGATACGCAGTATTTT.

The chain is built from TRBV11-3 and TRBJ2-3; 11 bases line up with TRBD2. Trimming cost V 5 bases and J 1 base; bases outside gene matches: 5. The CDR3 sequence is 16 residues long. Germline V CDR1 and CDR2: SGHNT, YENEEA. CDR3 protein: CASSGGTSGRTDTQYF. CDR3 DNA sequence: TGTGCCAGCAGCGGAGGGACTAGCGGACGCACAGATACGCAGTATTTT.

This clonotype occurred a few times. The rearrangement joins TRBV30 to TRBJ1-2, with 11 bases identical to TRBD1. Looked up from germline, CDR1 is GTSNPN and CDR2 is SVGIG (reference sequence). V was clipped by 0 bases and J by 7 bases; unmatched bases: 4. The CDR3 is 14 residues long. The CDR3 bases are TGTGCCTGGAGTGTAGGACAGGGGGCTGGTGGCTACACCTTC. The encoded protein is CAWSVGQGAGGYTF. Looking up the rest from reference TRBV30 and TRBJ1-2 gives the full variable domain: SQTIHQWPATLVQPVGSPLSLECTVEGTSNPNLYWYRQAAGRGLQLLFYSVGIGQISSEVPQNLSASRPQDRQFILSSKKLLLSDSGFYLCAWSVGQGAGGYTFGSGTRLTVV.

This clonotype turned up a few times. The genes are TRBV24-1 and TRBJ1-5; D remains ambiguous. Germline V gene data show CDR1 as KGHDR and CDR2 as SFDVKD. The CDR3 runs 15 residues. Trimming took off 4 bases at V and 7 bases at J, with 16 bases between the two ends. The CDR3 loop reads CATSDCPRHDQPQHF. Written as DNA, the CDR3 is TGTGCCACCAGTGACTGCCCCCGCCACGACCAGCCCCAGCATTTT.

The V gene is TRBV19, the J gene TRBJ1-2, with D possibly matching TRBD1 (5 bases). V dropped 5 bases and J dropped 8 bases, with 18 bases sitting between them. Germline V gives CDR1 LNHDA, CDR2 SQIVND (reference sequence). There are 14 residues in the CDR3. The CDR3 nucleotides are TGTGCCAGTAGTCCTCAGGGTGCCTCCTACGGCTACACCTTC. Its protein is CASSPQGASYGYTF.

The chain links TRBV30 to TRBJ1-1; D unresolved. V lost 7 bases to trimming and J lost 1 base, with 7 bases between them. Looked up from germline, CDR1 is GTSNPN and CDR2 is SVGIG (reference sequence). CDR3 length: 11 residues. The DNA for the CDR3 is TGTGCCTCGGCGGGGAACACTGAAGCTTTCTTT. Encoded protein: CASAGNTEAFF.

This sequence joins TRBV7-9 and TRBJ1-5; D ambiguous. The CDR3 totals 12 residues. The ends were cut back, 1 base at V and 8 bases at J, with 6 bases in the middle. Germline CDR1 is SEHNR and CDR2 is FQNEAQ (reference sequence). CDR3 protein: CASSLDGKPQHF. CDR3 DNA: TGTGCCAGCAGCTTAGACGGGAAGCCCCAGCATTTT.

CDR3 loop: CASSERLGGNNQPQHF. Here the CDR3 DNA reads TGTGCCAGCAGTGAAAGGCTGGGCGGGAACAATCAGCCCCAGCATTTT. J is TRBJ1-5 and V is TRBV6-1; no clear D. V lost 2 bases and J 3 bases, leaving 14 bases between the germline ends. The germline V gene encodes CDR1 MNHNS and CDR2 SASEGT. The CDR3 runs to 16 residues.

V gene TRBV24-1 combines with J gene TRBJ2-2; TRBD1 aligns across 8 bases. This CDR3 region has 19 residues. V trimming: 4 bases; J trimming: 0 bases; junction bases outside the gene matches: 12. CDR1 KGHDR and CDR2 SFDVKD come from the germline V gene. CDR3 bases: TGTGCCACCAGTGAACTCAACCCAGGGACAGGCTCGAACACCGGGGAGCTGTTTTTT. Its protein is CATSELNPGTGSNTGELFF.

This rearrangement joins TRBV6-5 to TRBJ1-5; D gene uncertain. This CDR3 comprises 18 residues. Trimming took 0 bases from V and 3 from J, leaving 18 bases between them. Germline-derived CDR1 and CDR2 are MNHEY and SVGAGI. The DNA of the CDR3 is TGTGCCAGCAGTTACTCCGCCCCGGGAAACCGGAACAATCAGCCCCAGCATTTT. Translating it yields CASSYSAPGNRNNQPQHF.

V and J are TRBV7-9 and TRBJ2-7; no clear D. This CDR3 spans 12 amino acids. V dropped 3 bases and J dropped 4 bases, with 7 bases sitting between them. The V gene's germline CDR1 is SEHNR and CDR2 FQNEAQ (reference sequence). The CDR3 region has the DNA TGTGCCAGCAGCTTCCGAGCATACGAGCAGTACTTC. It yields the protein CASSFRAYEQYF.

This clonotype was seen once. DNA of the CDR3: TGCGCCAGCAGCAAGGGGGTATTAATGGAGACCCAGTACTTC. This gives the protein CASSKGVLMETQYF. The V call is TRBV5-1, the J call TRBJ2-5, with D possibly being TRBD1 (6 bases). Germline V lookup: CDR1 SGHRS, CDR2 YFSETQ. This CDR3 has 14 amino acids. Trimming cost V 4 bases and J 5 bases, with 15 bases left between them. Full variable domain (remainder filled in from reference TRBV5-1 and TRBJ2-5): KAGVTQTPRYLIKTRGQQVTLSCSPISGHRSVSWYQQTPGQGLQFLFEYFSETQRNKGNFPGRFSGRQFSNSRSEMNVSTLELGDSALYLCASSKGVLMETQYFGPGTRLLVL.

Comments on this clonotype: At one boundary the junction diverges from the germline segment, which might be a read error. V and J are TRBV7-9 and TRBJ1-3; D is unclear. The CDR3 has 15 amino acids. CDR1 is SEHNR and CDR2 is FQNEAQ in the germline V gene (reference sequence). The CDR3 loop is CASSLETLPGNTIYF. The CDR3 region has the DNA TGTGCCAGCAGCTTAGAGACTTTGCCTGGGAACACCATATATTTT.

DNA of the CDR3: TGTGCCAGTAGTCCCCGGGACATCCAAGAGACCCAGTACTTC. This sequence encodes CASSPRDIQETQYF. The V gene is TRBV19, the J gene TRBJ2-5, with D perhaps TRBD1 (6 bases). Per germline, CDR1 LNHDA and CDR2 SQIVND (reference sequence). The germline V and J ends were trimmed by 5 bases and 1 base, with 11 bases remaining between them. The CDR3 extends over 14 amino acids.